The 3 T cell receptor beta chains below all came from one sample that was sequenced in a study of T cell repertoires in cytomegalovirus infection. Each CDR3 protein is one row after TCRdb ran MiXCR on the reads. This table has about 570,000 distinct CDR3 sequences, under 45% appearing once. Their recognized antigens are unknown. Here the sequenced sample was cultured PBMCs, taken from culture after CMV antigen stimulation. These receptors were obtained from a human donor in good health (CMV status not recorded). Some clones in this sample may be carry-over from other donors' samples.

J is TRBJ1-2 and V is TRBV7-2; tentatively, D is TRBD1 (6 bases). This CDR3 region has 15 residues. Deletions cut 4 bases from V and 4 bases from J, with 16 bases between. From germline, CDR1 is SGHTA and CDR2 FQGNSA. CDR3 loop: CASSYRGGPLYGYTF. Here the CDR3 DNA reads TGTGCCAGCAGCTACCGAGGGGGACCCCTCTATGGCTACACCTTC.

The chain links TRBV30 to TRBJ2-1, with TRBD2 matching over 9 bases. CDR1 is GTSNPN and CDR2 is SVGIG in the germline V gene (reference sequence). This CDR3 is built from 15 residues. V lost 0 bases and J lost 7; bases outside the gene matches: 7. CDR3 sequence: CAWSVRREGRNEQFF. Written as DNA, the CDR3 is TGTGCCTGGAGTGTACGGCGGGAGGGCCGTAATGAGCAGTTCTTC.

This chain connects TRBV18 to TRBJ1-3; D ambiguous. Germline-derived CDR1 and CDR2 are KGHSH and LQKENI. The CDR3 is 15 residues long. V lost 0 bases and J 0 bases, leaving 6 bases between the germline ends. The CDR3 DNA reads TGTGCCAGCTCACCACCGACGGACTCTGGAAACACCATATATTTT. This sequence encodes CASSPPTDSGNTIYF.